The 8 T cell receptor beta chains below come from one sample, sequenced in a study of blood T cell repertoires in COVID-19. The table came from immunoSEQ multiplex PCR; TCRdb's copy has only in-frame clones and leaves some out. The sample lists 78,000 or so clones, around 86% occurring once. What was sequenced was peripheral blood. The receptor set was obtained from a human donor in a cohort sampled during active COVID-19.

DNA of the CDR3: TGCGCCAGCAGCCAACTGCAGACCTACGAGCAGTACTTC. Encoded protein: CASSQLQTYEQYF. The rearrangement uses TRBV4-1 and TRBJ2-7; D ambiguous. Trimming left V 2 bases short and J 2 bases short, with 7 bases between. This CDR3 comprises 13 residues. The V gene's germline CDR1 is MGHRA and CDR2 YSYEKL.

CDR3 coding DNA: TGTGCCAGCAGCTCTCTGGGGGGTCTAGTTTACAATGAGCAGTTCTTC. This encodes CASSSLGGLVYNEQFF. This chain connects TRBV7-2 to TRBJ2-1; possibly TRBD2 for D (6 bases). The CDR3 runs to 16 residues. CDR1 SGHTA and CDR2 FQGNSA come from the germline V gene. V was trimmed by 4 bases and J by 4 bases, leaving 17 bases between them.

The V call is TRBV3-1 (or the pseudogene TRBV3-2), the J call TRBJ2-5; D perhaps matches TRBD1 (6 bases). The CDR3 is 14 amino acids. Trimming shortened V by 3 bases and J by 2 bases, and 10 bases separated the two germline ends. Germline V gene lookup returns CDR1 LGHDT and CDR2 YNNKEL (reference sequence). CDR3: CASSQRQAQETQYF. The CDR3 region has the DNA TGTGCCAGCAGCCAGCGACAGGCTCAAGAGACCCAGTACTTC.

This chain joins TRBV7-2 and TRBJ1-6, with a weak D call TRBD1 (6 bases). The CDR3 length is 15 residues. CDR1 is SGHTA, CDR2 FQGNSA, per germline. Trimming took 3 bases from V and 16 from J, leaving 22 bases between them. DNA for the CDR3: TGTGCCAGCAGCTTCCGATCGACAGCAGGGGTGGGGCTCCACTTT. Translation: CASSFRSTAGVGLHF.

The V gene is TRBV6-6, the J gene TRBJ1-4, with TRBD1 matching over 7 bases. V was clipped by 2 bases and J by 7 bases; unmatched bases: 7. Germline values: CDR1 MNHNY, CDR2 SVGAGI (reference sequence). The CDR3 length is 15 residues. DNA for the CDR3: TGTGCCAGCAGTTACGAGGCAGGGGGACGTGAAAAACTGTTTTTT. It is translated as CASSYEAGGREKLFF.

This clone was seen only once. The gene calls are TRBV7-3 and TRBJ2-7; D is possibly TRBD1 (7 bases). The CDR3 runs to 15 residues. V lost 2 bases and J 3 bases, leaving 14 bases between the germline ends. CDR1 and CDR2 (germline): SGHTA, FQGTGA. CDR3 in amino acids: CASSLQGGESYEQYF. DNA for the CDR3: TGTGCCAGCAGCTTACAGGGGGGAGAGAGCTACGAGCAGTACTTC.

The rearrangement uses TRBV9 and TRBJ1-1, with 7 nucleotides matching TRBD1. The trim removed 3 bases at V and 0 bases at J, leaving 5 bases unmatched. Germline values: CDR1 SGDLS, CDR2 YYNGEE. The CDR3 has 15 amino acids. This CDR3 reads CASSGDRELNTEAFF. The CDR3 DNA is TGTGCCAGCAGCGGGGACAGAGAGTTGAACACTGAAGCTTTCTTT.

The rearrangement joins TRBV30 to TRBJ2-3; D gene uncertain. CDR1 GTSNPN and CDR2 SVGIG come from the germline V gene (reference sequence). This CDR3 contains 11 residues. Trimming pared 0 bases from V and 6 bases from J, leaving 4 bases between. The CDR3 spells CAWSVEDTQYF. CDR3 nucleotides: TGTGCCTGGAGTGTTGAGGATACGCAGTATTTT.